A single T cell receptor beta chain is shown here with its context. The source of the sample is a study of blood T cell repertoires in COVID-19. Whole-study context: There were acute and convalescent COVID-19 samples, and they came from the United States, Italy and Spain. PBMCs, B-cell-depleted T cells, or T cells were the source of the cDNA or gDNA that made up the material.

In the authors' methods: Scientists estimated how many nucleated cells there were by amplifying reference gene primers. TCRdb's table, derived via immunoSEQ multiplex PCR, lists solely in-frame clones and lacks some. That table supplies the V and J calls and clone size; D and trimming were determined from the DNA. The repertoire holds roughly 39,000 clones, 85% to 95% seen once, with around 5% in the top ten. V lost 4 bases, J lost 3 bases, and 2 bases stayed unmatched. Looked up from germline, CDR1 is MNHEY and CDR2 is SVGEGT. This CDR3 region has 13 residues. The V and J genes are TRBV6-2 or TRBV6-3 and TRBJ1-2; 7 positions match TRBD1. Sequenced material: peripheral blood. This receptor was obtained from a human donor in a cohort sampled during active COVID-19. The CDR3 sequence: CASSLQGDYGYTF. In DNA, the CDR3 is TGTGCCAGCAGTTTGCAGGGGGACTATGGCTACACCTTC.